One sample yielded the 11 T cell receptor beta chains listed below, sequenced in a study of blood T cells in healthy people across ages. Primed by a sample-barcoded 5' primer and a J-beta primer mix, a second PCR proceeded for about 6 to 12 cycles. TCRdb processed the 5' RACE reads anew with MiXCR; each CDR3 protein has one entry. This sample has some 1,500,000 distinct CDR3 sequences, with approximately 42% found just once. Specimen: blood. These TCRs come from a woman between 18 and 29 years old in good health.

V is TRBV3-1 and J is TRBJ2-5; 7 bases align to TRBD1. Germline assignment: CDR1 LGHDT and CDR2 YNNKEL (reference sequence). The CDR3 sequence is 13 residues long. J gave up 2 bases and V 5 bases, and 2 bases lay outside the gene matches. The CDR3 DNA reads TGTGCCAGCAGCGGGGACAGACAAGAGACCCAGTACTTC. It translates to CASSGDRQETQYF.

V usage is TRBV6-5 and J usage is TRBJ1-1; 7 nucleotides match TRBD1. Germline-derived CDR1 and CDR2 are MNHEY and SVGAGI. The CDR3 covers 14 residues. With V trimmed by 6 bases and J by 4 bases, 8 bases remained unmatched. The CDR3 DNA is TGTGCCAGCAGCCGTAAGACAGGGCTCACTGAAGCTTTCTTT. This gives the protein CASSRKTGLTEAFF.

This clonotype has a handful of counts. This sequence joins TRBV20-1 and TRBJ2-1; either TRBD1 or TRBD2 may supply D (5 bases each). Germline lookup yields CDR1 DFQATT and CDR2 SNEGSKA (reference sequence). The CDR3 is 13 amino acids. Trimming cost V 3 bases and J 8 bases, with 14 bases left between them. The CDR3, as DNA: TGCAGTGCTAGGTGGGGGACGGCGGATGAGCAGTTCTTC. Amino acid sequence: CSARWGTADEQFF.

This clonotype was observed a handful of times. The genes are TRBV4-3 and TRBJ2-1, with a possible D match to TRBD1 (6 bases). The V and J ends lost 0 bases and 3 bases respectively, with 9 bases between them. Germline V gene sequence: CDR1 LGHNA, CDR2 YSLEER. The CDR3 sequence is 15 residues long. CDR3 sequence: CASSQDRGFYNEQFF. CDR3 nucleotides: TGCGCCAGCAGCCAAGACAGGGGCTTCTACAATGAGCAGTTCTTC.

The chain employs TRBV6-1 and TRBJ2-4; D is uncertain. The J call may be faulty, since TRBJ2-7 better matches the DNA end. The CDR3 has 12 residues. The germline V gene has CDR1 MNHNS and CDR2 SASEGT. The CDR3 DNA follows: TGTGCCAGCAGTGAAGTCGAGTACGAGCAGTACTTC. Translating gives CASSEVEYEQYF.

This clonotype turned up a few times. V usage is TRBV7-9 and J usage is TRBJ2-1; D gene unclear. CDR3 length: 12 residues. V was cut by 5 bases and J by 8 bases, with 10 bases left in between. Germline V CDR1 and CDR2: SEHNR, FQNEAQ (reference sequence). The CDR3 loop reads CASSPVVYEQFF. The CDR3 DNA reads as TGTGCCAGCAGCCCCGTAGTCTATGAGCAGTTCTTC.

This sequence joins TRBV5-1 and TRBJ1-1; no clear D gene. V was shortened by 0 bases and J by 10 bases, with 16 bases between the two germline ends. CDR3 size: 14 residues. CDR1 and CDR2 (germline): SGHRS, YFSETQ. CDR3 DNA: TGCGCCAGCAGCTTGGAACAGCCCGGGTTCCGAGCTTTCTTT. Its protein product is CASSLEQPGFRAFF. Looking up the rest from reference TRBV5-1 and TRBJ1-1 gives the full variable domain: KAGVTQTPRYLIKTRGQQVTLSCSPISGHRSVSWYQQTPGQGLQFLFEYFSETQRNKGNFPGRFSGRQFSNSRSEMNVSTLELGDSALYLCASSLEQPGFRAFFGQGTRLTVV.

This clonotype was recorded a few times. The J gene is TRBJ2-5, the V gene TRBV12-3 or TRBV12-4, with 10 bases identical to TRBD1. The CDR3 is made up of 15 amino acids. With 5 bases clipped from V and 7 bases from J, the junction kept 10 bases outside the gene matches. CDR3 loop: CASSVDRGQFGTQYF. The CDR3 DNA sequence: TGTGCCAGCAGTGTTGACAGGGGGCAATTCGGGACCCAGTACTTC.

This chain joins TRBV20-1 and TRBJ2-1, with 8 positions matching TRBD1. V shed 0 bases and J 8 bases; nucleotides not matched to a gene: 9. Per germline, CDR1 DFQATT and CDR2 SNEGSKA (reference sequence). The length of the CDR3 is 15 residues. CDR3 in DNA: TGCAGTGCTAGAGATCCCCGGGACAGGAGCGATGAGCAGTTCTTC. This gives the protein CSARDPRDRSDEQFF.

This clonotype was counted only a few times. CDR3 DNA: TGCAGTGCTAGAGACCCGGGGCCTAGGCATGGCTACACCTTC. Its translation is CSARDPGPRHGYTF. The genes are TRBV20-1 and TRBJ1-2; possibly TRBD1 for D (5 bases). Germline V gives CDR1 DFQATT, CDR2 SNEGSKA (reference sequence). Trimming removed 0 bases from V and 6 bases from J, with 14 bases in between. The CDR3 extends over 14 amino acids.

The chain joins TRBV27 to TRBJ2-1; 10 nucleotides agree with TRBD1. Germline V gene lookup returns CDR1 MNHEY and CDR2 SMNVEV (reference sequence). The CDR3 covers 14 residues. J was trimmed by 13 bases and V by 6 bases; bases with no gene match: 12. The CDR3 DNA follows: TGTGCCAGCAGCATTACACTGGGACAGGGGACCCAGTTCTTC. Amino acid sequence: CASSITLGQGTQFF.